These T cell receptor beta chains were read from a single sample in a study of cytomegalovirus exposure and HLA in healthy donors. Data came from immunoSEQ multiplex PCR; TCRdb stores just in-frame clones and leaves some out. The sample lists roughly 190,000 clones; roughly 74% were seen once. The sequenced sample was PBMCs. Receptor source: a woman under 40 in good health and CMV-seronegative. CDR3s include the opening cysteine and the closing phenylalanine or tryptophan. Fields, in order: D gene, clone size, V gene, J gene, CDR3 DNA, CDR3 protein. D genes are given only for firm matches. For some rows the clone size is stated as once, few or many, or as a class when expanded; others skip it.

D: TRBD1; size: NA; V: TRBV6-6; J: TRBJ1-5; DNA: TGTGCCAGCAAAGGGGGCTTTGTCTATAGCAATCAGCCCCAGCATTTT; CDR3: CASKGGFVYSNQPQHF
D: NA; size: NA; V: TRBV11-3; J: TRBJ1-1; DNA: TGTGCCAGCAGCTTAGGATCCGGTGAAGCTTTCTTT; CDR3: CASSLGSGEAFF
D: NA; size: NA; V: TRBV27; J: TRBJ2-5; DNA: TGTGCCAGCAGTTATGGGTCGGGACTTACTGGGGAGACCCAGTACTTC; CDR3: CASSYGSGLTGETQYF
D: NA; size: NA; V: TRBV10-3; J: TRBJ1-3; DNA: TGTGCCATCAGTGAGCCGGGGATTTCTACTGGAAACACCATATATTTT; CDR3: CAISEPGISTGNTIYF
D: NA; size: NA; V: TRBV5-4; J: TRBJ1-3; DNA: TGTGCCAGCAGCCCCAACCAGGGGGGAAACACCATATATTTT; CDR3: CASSPNQGGNTIYF
D: TRBD1; size: NA; V: TRBV19; J: TRBJ2-2; DNA: TGTGCCAGTAGTCCAAACAGGGGAGCCGGGGAGCTGTTTTTT; CDR3: CASSPNRGAGELFF
D: NA; size: NA; V: TRBV19; J: TRBJ1-2; DNA: TGTGCCAGTAACGATCCTTCGGAAGGGGCCAGCTATGGCTACACCTTC; CDR3: CASNDPSEGASYGYTF
D: TRBD2; size: NA; V: TRBV5-1; J: TRBJ2-2; DNA: TGCGCCAGCAGCTCCGGACTAGCGGGGGCCAACACCGGGGAGCTGTTTTTT; CDR3: CASSSGLAGANTGELFF
D: TRBD1; size: once; V: TRBV2; J: TRBJ1-1; DNA: TGTGCCAGCAGTGAATCCGTTCAAACTTACAGGGGGCAGATAATTGGCACTGAAGCTTTCTTT; CDR3: CASSESVQTYRGQIIGTEAFF
D: TRBD1; size: few; V: TRBV5-1; J: TRBJ2-5; DNA: TGCGCCAGCAGCCCCTTTGTACAGGGGCTGGAGACCCAGTACTTC; CDR3: CASSPFVQGLETQYF
D: TRBD2; size: NA; V: TRBV13; J: TRBJ2-4; DNA: TGTGCCAGCAGCGACAGCTCCCACGGCCGCGGGAGAACATTAGCCAAAAACATTCAGTACTTC; CDR3: CASSDSSHGRGRTLAKNIQYF
D: NA; size: NA; V: TRBV4-2; J: TRBJ2-7; DNA: TGTGCCAGCAGCCAAGTGGGGGGGACAGGCCCCGAGCAGTACTTC; CDR3: CASSQVGGTGPEQYF
D: TRBD1; size: NA; V: TRBV5-1; J: TRBJ2-2; DNA: TGCGCCAGCAGCTTAGACCCGGGACAGGGGTCACTGAACACCGGGGAGCTGTTTTTT; CDR3: CASSLDPGQGSLNTGELFF
D: TRBD1; size: NA; V: TRBV18; J: TRBJ2-5; DNA: TGTGCCAGCTCAAACCCCGGTGAGGACAGGGGGCCGGAGACCCAGTACTTC; CDR3: CASSNPGEDRGPETQYF
D: TRBD1; size: few; V: TRBV5-4; J: TRBJ2-7; DNA: TGTGCCAGCAGCTCTGGGACAGGGTTCTACGAGCAGTACTTC; CDR3: CASSSGTGFYEQYF
D: NA; size: NA; V: TRBV28; J: TRBJ1-2; DNA: TGTGCCAGCAGTTTAAACAGGCTCTATGGCTACACCTTC; CDR3: CASSLNRLYGYTF
D: TRBD1; size: NA; V: TRBV11-2; J: TRBJ2-2; DNA: TGTGCCAGCAGCTTAGGGGACAGGGGGGCCGGGGAGCTGTTTTTT; CDR3: CASSLGDRGAGELFF
D: NA; size: few; V: TRBV7-9; J: TRBJ2-1; DNA: TGTGCCAGCAGGGAGGCTAGCTCCTACAATGAGCAGTTCTTC; CDR3: CASREASSYNEQFF
D: NA; size: NA; V: TRBV7-9; J: TRBJ1-1; DNA: TGTGCCAGCAGCGGGTCAGGGAACATTAACACTGAAGCTTTCTTT; CDR3: CASSGSGNINTEAFF
D: TRBD2; size: NA; V: TRBV6-6; J: TRBJ2-1; DNA: TGTGCCAGCAGTTTCGGACTAGCGGGAGGGGATGAGCAGTTCTTC; CDR3: CASSFGLAGGDEQFF
D: NA; size: NA; V: TRBV7-2; J: TRBJ2-2; DNA: TGTGCCAGCAGCCCCCAACTTTTCCAGGGGGGCACCGGGGAGCTGTTTTTT; CDR3: CASSPQLFQGGTGELFF
D: NA; size: NA; V: TRBV15; J: TRBJ1-5; DNA: TGTGCCACCAGCCCCGGGGTCGGACAGATCCCGAATCAGCCCCAGCATTTT; CDR3: CATSPGVGQIPNQPQHF
D: TRBD1; size: NA; V: TRBV4-2; J: TRBJ1-5; DNA: TGTGCCAGCAGCCAAGCCCTTGGACAGGGGTATCCCCATCAGCCCCAGCATTTT; CDR3: CASSQALGQGYPHQPQHF
D: NA; size: NA; V: TRBV19; J: TRBJ1-2; DNA: TGTGCCAGTAACGGGGGGCACTATGGCTACACCTTC; CDR3: CASNGGHYGYTF
D: TRBD1; size: NA; V: TRBV7-6; J: TRBJ2-6; DNA: TGTGCCAGCAGCCAGGGACAGGGAAGAAAAATCGGGGCCAACGTCCTGACTTTC; CDR3: CASSQGQGRKIGANVLTF
D: TRBD1; size: NA; V: TRBV19; J: TRBJ1-1; DNA: TGTGCCAGTAGTCCGGGGACAGGTTATACTGAAGCTTTCTTT; CDR3: CASSPGTGYTEAFF
D: NA; size: NA; V: TRBV7-9; J: TRBJ2-5; DNA: TGTGCCAGCAGCATTCAGGGATTTAGGGAGACCCAGTACTTC; CDR3: CASSIQGFRETQYF
D: TRBD1; size: few; V: TRBV5-1; J: TRBJ2-2; DNA: TGCGCCAGCAGCCTGGACGACAGGGGGACCGGGGAGCTGTTTTTT; CDR3: CASSLDDRGTGELFF
D: TRBD1; size: NA; V: TRBV19; J: TRBJ2-7; DNA: TGTGCCAGTAGTATCGGGACAGGGAACCCCTACGAGCAGTACTTC; CDR3: CASSIGTGNPYEQYF
D: NA; size: few; V: TRBV6-1; J: TRBJ1-1; DNA: TGTGCCAGCAGTGAAAATCTTCTGAACACTGAAGCTTTCTTT; CDR3: CASSENLLNTEAFF
D: TRBD1; size: NA; V: TRBV5-5; J: TRBJ1-1; DNA: TGTGCCAGCAGAGGGACAGGGTATTTTAAAGATGAAGCTTTCTTT; CDR3: CASRGTGYFKDEAFF
D: TRBD2; size: NA; V: TRBV7-6; J: TRBJ2-7; DNA: TGTGCCAGCAGCCACAGCGGGAGGATCTACGAGCAGTACTTC; CDR3: CASSHSGRIYEQYF
D: TRBD2; size: few; V: TRBV13; J: TRBJ2-5; DNA: TGTGCCAGCACCCAAGGATCTAGCGGGAGGGCAGTAGAGACCCAGTACTTC; CDR3: CASTQGSSGRAVETQYF
D: TRBD1; size: NA; V: TRBV19; J: TRBJ2-3; DNA: TGTGCCAGTAGTCCCCGGGACAGGGTAGTAAGAGATACGCAGTATTTT; CDR3: CASSPRDRVVRDTQYF
D: TRBD2; size: NA; V: TRBV9; J: TRBJ2-1; DNA: TGTGCCAGCAGCGTTTTGAGGACTAGCGGTTACAATGAGCAGTTCTTC; CDR3: CASSVLRTSGYNEQFF
D: NA; size: NA; V: TRBV2; J: TRBJ2-7; DNA: TGTGCCAGCCCTAGAATTCTGGGAACTAAAGGACAGTCCGATGGTTCCTACGAGCAGTACTTC; CDR3: CASPRILGTKGQSDGSYEQYF
D: TRBD2; size: NA; V: TRBV7-2; J: TRBJ2-1; DNA: TGTGCCAGCAGCCCGTGGACTAGCGGGGGCAATGAGCAGTTCTTC; CDR3: CASSPWTSGGNEQFF
D: TRBD1; size: NA; V: TRBV27; J: TRBJ2-3; DNA: TGTGCCAGCAGTTCTCGACAGGGGGGGGACGGAGATACGCAGTATTTT; CDR3: CASSSRQGGDGDTQYF
D: TRBD1; size: NA; V: TRBV5-1; J: TRBJ1-3; DNA: TGCGCCAGCAGCCACGACAGGGCTGGTCCTGGAAACACCATATATTTT; CDR3: CASSHDRAGPGNTIYF
D: NA; size: NA; V: TRBV27; J: TRBJ2-1; DNA: TGTGCCAGCAGTTTGAGGCTAACCCTAGCCTACAATGAGCAGTTCTTC; CDR3: CASSLRLTLAYNEQFF
D: NA; size: NA; V: TRBV5-5; J: TRBJ2-2; DNA: TGTGCCAGCAGCTTAAACGGCGGCGGGGAGCTGTTTTTT; CDR3: CASSLNGGGELFF
D: NA; size: NA; V: TRBV6-1; J: TRBJ2-3; DNA: TGTGCCAGCAGTGACTTGGCGGGACCTAGCACAGATACGCAGTATTTT; CDR3: CASSDLAGPSTDTQYF
D: NA; size: NA; V: TRBV18; J: TRBJ2-1; DNA: TGTGCCAGCTCCCCCCAGGCCCATGGTAATGAGCAGTTCTTC; CDR3: CASSPQAHGNEQFF
D: TRBD1; size: few; V: TRBV11-2; J: TRBJ2-4; DNA: TGTGCCAGCCGGGACAGGCGAACCAAAAACATTCAGTACTTC; CDR3: CASRDRRTKNIQYF
D: NA; size: NA; V: TRBV20-1; J: TRBJ2-7; DNA: TGCAGTGCTAGTAGTTCCTACGAGCAGTACTTC; CDR3: CSASSSYEQYF
D: TRBD2; size: NA; V: TRBV29-1; J: TRBJ2-3; DNA: TGCAGCGTAGCAACCCGACTAGCGTCCCCAGATACGCAGTATTTT; CDR3: CSVATRLASPDTQYF
D: NA; size: NA; V: TRBV2; J: TRBJ2-1; DNA: TGTGCCAGCAGTGAATACGGTGGGAGCGGGAATGAGCAGTTCTTC; CDR3: CASSEYGGSGNEQFF
D: TRBD1; size: NA; V: TRBV7-6; J: TRBJ2-5; DNA: TGTGCCAGCAGCCAGGGACAGGGGGGCGGGAAGACCCAGTACTTC; CDR3: CASSQGQGGGKTQYF
D: TRBD2; size: NA; V: TRBV7-2; J: TRBJ2-7; DNA: TGTGCCAGCAGCGTACTACCGGGACTAGCGGGAGGATGGGAGATGGGGCAGTACTTC; CDR3: CASSVLPGLAGGWEMGQYF
D: NA; size: NA; V: TRBV19; J: TRBJ2-1; DNA: TGTGCCAGTAGTGACTACCCCCGCGATGAGCAGTTCTTC; CDR3: CASSDYPRDEQFF
D: NA; size: NA; V: TRBV7-3; J: TRBJ2-1; DNA: TGTGCCAGCAGCTTTGGAGGGAGAACATCCTACAATGAGCAGTTCTTC; CDR3: CASSFGGRTSYNEQFF
D: TRBD2; size: NA; V: TRBV5-1; J: TRBJ2-3; DNA: TGCGCCAGCAGCCCCCAAGGCAGCGGGAGTAGCACAGATACGCAGTATTTT; CDR3: CASSPQGSGSSTDTQYF
D: NA; size: NA; V: TRBV7-3; J: TRBJ2-1; DNA: TGTGCCAGCAGCCTAGGTGATGCGTTCGATGAGCAGTTCTTC; CDR3: CASSLGDAFDEQFF
D: TRBD1; size: NA; V: TRBV2; J: TRBJ2-2; DNA: TGTGCCACACAGTCCGGGACAGGGTACACCGGGGAGCTGTTTTTT; CDR3: CATQSGTGYTGELFF
D: NA; size: few; V: TRBV4-2; J: TRBJ2-7; DNA: TGTGCCAGCAGCCAAGATAGGTCGGGTAGGACCTACGAGCAGTACTTC; CDR3: CASSQDRSGRTYEQYF
D: TRBD1; size: NA; V: TRBV19; J: TRBJ1-1; DNA: TGTGCCAGTAGTAAAGACAGGGGCATGAACACTGAAGCTTTCTTT; CDR3: CASSKDRGMNTEAFF
D: NA; size: NA; V: TRBV6-4; J: TRBJ2-1; DNA: TGTGCCAGCAGTGACTCAACGGGCTCCTACAATGAGCAGTTCTTC; CDR3: CASSDSTGSYNEQFF
D: NA; size: NA; V: TRBV7-2; J: TRBJ1-2; DNA: TGTGCCAGCAGCTTAGCGAGTCAGGGGAACTATGGCTACACCTTC; CDR3: CASSLASQGNYGYTF
D: NA; size: NA; V: TRBV25-1; J: TRBJ2-1; DNA: TGTGCCAGCAGCCCTAGGAGGGTCTACAATGAGCAGTTCTTC; CDR3: CASSPRRVYNEQFF